A single sample is the source of the 6 T cell receptor beta chains below, sequenced in a study of shared T cell receptors in the human thymus. Clones were sequenced by immunoSEQ multiplex PCR, and TCRdb holds only the in-frame ones, with some missing. The repertoire holds 540,000 or so clones, with more than 75% as singletons. The same specimen was also included in a second study, on human thymus T cells.

The source material was thymocytes. The source is a boy in the first two years of life with a congenital heart defect.

The rearrangement links TRBV7-9 to TRBJ2-7; D might be TRBD1 (5 bases). V was shortened by 5 bases and J by 2 bases, with 16 bases between the two germline ends. The CDR3 extends over 15 amino acids. Germline V gene sequence: CDR1 SEHNR, CDR2 FQNEAQ (reference sequence). CDR3 DNA sequence: TGTGCCAGCAGCCCCCCCGTGACAGAAGCCTACGAGCAGTACTTC. Residues: CASSPPVTEAYEQYF.

This rearrangement joins TRBV30 to TRBJ1-2; 7 positions match TRBD1. The germline gives CDR1 GTSNPN, CDR2 SVGIG (reference sequence). The junction had 8 bases not matched to a gene; V was cut back by 3 bases and J by 1 base. This CDR3 has 15 residues. The CDR3 region is CAWRKEQGDNYGYTF. DNA for the CDR3: TGTGCCTGGAGGAAAGAGCAGGGGGATAACTATGGCTACACCTTC.

This clone occurred a few times. The rearrangement joins TRBV11-2 to TRBJ1-4; 7 nucleotides agree with TRBD1. CDR1 is SGHAT and CDR2 is FQNNGV in the germline V gene. This CDR3 contains 17 residues. V was pared by 1 base and J by 4 bases, with 9 bases of the junction left unmatched. Here the CDR3 reads CASSLVPGQTSNEKLFF. The CDR3 nucleotides are TGTGCCAGCAGCTTAGTCCCGGGACAGACTAGTAATGAAAAACTGTTTTTT.

This rearrangement joins TRBV30 to TRBJ1-1; D unclear. Deletions cut 3 bases from V and 9 bases from J, with 20 bases between. Per the germline V gene, CDR1 is GTSNPN and CDR2 is SVGIG (reference sequence). This CDR3 spans 14 amino acids. CDR3 nucleotides: TGTGCCTGGAGCCCAGTACCCGGGATTGGCAAAGCTTTCTTT. It yields the protein CAWSPVPGIGKAFF.

In this sample, this clone turned up a few times. The V gene is TRBV4-2, the J gene TRBJ1-5; possibly TRBD1 for D (5 bases). V was cut by 1 base and J by 0 bases, with 22 bases left in between. CDR1 is LGHNA and CDR2 is YNFKEQ in the germline V gene. This CDR3 contains 20 residues. CDR3 coding DNA: TGTGCCAGCAGCCAAGGCCCCGAGATTGGGGGAGGCGGTAGCAATCAGCCCCAGCATTTT. As protein: CASSQGPEIGGGGSNQPQHF.

The sample holds one count of this clone. The V gene is TRBV19, the J gene TRBJ2-2, with D possibly TRBD2 on 8 matching bases. V lost 2 bases, J lost 5 bases, and 15 bases lay in between. This CDR3 is built from 16 residues. The germline V gene has CDR1 LNHDA and CDR2 SQIVND (reference sequence). CDR3 nucleotide sequence: TGTGCCAGTAGTATATCAGGGGGACTAGGGACCGGGGAGCTGTTTTTT. Translating it yields CASSISGGLGTGELFF.